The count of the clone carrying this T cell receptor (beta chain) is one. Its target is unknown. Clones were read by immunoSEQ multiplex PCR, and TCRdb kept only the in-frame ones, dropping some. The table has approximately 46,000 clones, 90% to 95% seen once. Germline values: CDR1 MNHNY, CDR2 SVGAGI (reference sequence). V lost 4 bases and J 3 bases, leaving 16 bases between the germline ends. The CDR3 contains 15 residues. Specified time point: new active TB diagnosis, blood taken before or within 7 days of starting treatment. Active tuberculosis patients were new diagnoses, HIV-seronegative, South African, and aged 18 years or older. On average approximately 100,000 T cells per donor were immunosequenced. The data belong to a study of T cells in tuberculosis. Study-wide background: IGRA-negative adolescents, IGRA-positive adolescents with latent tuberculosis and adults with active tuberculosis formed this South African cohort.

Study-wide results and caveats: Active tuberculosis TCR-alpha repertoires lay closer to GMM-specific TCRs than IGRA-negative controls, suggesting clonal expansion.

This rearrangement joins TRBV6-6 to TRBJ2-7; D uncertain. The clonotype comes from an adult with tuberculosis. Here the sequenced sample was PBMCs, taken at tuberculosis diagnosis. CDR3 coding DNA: TGTGCCAGCAGTTCTCCCACTCTTCGGAGCTACGAGCAGTACTTC. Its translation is CASSSPTLRSYEQYF.